This TCR beta chain derives from a study of neoadjuvant anti-PD-1 for oral cavity cancer. Findings and caveats of the study: With a few patients per group, TCR findings need larger cohorts.

To note about this clone: Its antigen is unidentified.

Data came from immunoSEQ multiplex PCR; TCRdb stores just in-frame clones and leaves some out. The sample has around 35,000 clones; 30% to 40% are singletons. The CDR3 sequence is 14 residues long. Germline CDR1 and CDR2: SGHAT and FQNNGV. Deletions cut 1 base from V and 4 bases from J, with 8 bases between. Time point indicated: after neoadjuvant nivolumab, at surgical resection. This TCR was sampled from a person aged 40 to 85 with oral cavity squamous cell carcinoma. Sample: tumor tissue, taken after nivolumab (anti-PD-1) treatment. The rearrangement joins TRBV11-2 to TRBJ2-1; no clear D gene. The CDR3 spells CASSLGNLYNEQFF. The CDR3 nucleotides are TGTGCCAGCAGCTTAGGGAACCTTTACAATGAGCAGTTCTTC.